This T cell receptor beta chain stems from a study of somatic mutations in cytotoxic T cells in rheumatoid arthritis. V lost 3 bases and J lost 2; bases outside the gene matches: 4. Germline V lookup: CDR1 SGHTA, CDR2 FQGNSA. This CDR3 region has 15 residues. The repertoire was sequenced with immunoSEQ multiplex PCR; TCRdb's copy has only in-frame clones and lacks some. This sample has 8,000 to 8,500 clones, with under 80% found just once. The sequence derives from an adult with rheumatoid arthritis. Sequencing input: CD8+ T cells sorted from blood. The chain combines TRBV7-2 with TRBJ2-5; 9 bases agree with TRBD2. For the CDR3, the DNA is TGTGCCAGCAGCTTCGGCGGGGGGGCGCAAGAGACCCAGTACTTC. This encodes CASSFGGGAQETQYF.